This TCR beta chain is drawn from a study of cytomegalovirus exposure and HLA in healthy donors. PCR amplification relied on 60 Vbeta primers (plus 13 Jbeta primers). The protocol was immunoSEQ multiplex PCR, while the TCRdb copy is restricted to in-frame clones and leaves out a portion. Of some 200,000 clones listed, 70% to 85% are singletons. V lost 2 bases and J lost 3, with 15 bases in between. The CDR3 consists of 15 residues. Germline V lookup: CDR1 SGHRS, CDR2 YFSETQ. Sequencing was done on a sample of PBMCs. V and J are TRBV5-1 and TRBJ2-7; TRBD2 is a possible D gene (5 bases). The sequence came from a boy aged 2 to 10 in good health and CMV-seronegative. CDR3 amino acids: CASSLGPGADYEQYF. CDR3 coding DNA: TGCGCCAGCAGCTTAGGGCCCGGAGCGGACTACGAGCAGTACTTC. Full variable domain (remainder filled in from reference TRBV5-1 and TRBJ2-7): KAGVTQTPRYLIKTRGQQVTLSCSPISGHRSVSWYQQTPGQGLQFLFEYFSETQRNKGNFPGRFSGRQFSNSRSEMNVSTLELGDSALYLCASSLGPGADYEQYFGPGTRLTVT.